This is a list of T cell receptor beta chains from one sample in a study of blood T cell repertoires in COVID-19. Assay used: immunoSEQ multiplex PCR; TCRdb lists only in-frame clones, some missing. The table has under 250,000 clones, 86% seen once; the top ten hold around 1.7%. The sequenced sample was peripheral blood. The receptors stem from a woman in her sixties or seventies who had recovered from COVID-19. Both conserved end residues are part of each CDR3.

j_call	v_call	cdr3_aa
TRBJ2-5	TRBV7-9	CASSDPGGGRDQETQYF
TRBJ2-3	TRBV5-1	CASSLLPSGGFQTRTQYF
TRBJ1-6	TRBV5-5	CASREGGPLSSYNSPLHF
TRBJ2-3	TRBV5-4	CASSFDSLTDTQYF
TRBJ1-6	TRBV7-9	CASREGGSSPLHF
TRBJ1-1	TRBV6-5	CASSSHNPGNTEAFF
TRBJ2-7	TRBV7-2	CASSLAGSSYEQYF
TRBJ1-1	TRBV7-9	CASTRFSGTPTIGAFF
TRBJ1-1	TRBV7-8	CASSPLRGRNTEAFF
TRBJ1-3	TRBV28	CASKRESSGNTIYF
TRBJ1-5	TRBV7-9	CASSFEGNQPQHF
TRBJ2-1	TRBV12-3/TRBV12-4	CASRALRVNEQFF
TRBJ2-4	TRBV11-1	CASSSGQTKNIQYF
TRBJ1-1	TRBV4-3	CASSAQNPTEAFF
TRBJ2-1	TRBV4-3	CASSQDYEAYNEQFF
TRBJ1-6	TRBV27	CASGQVNGSPLHF
TRBJ1-1	TRBV6-5	CASKAGNTEAFF
TRBJ2-5	TRBV11-2	CASSPHGTGVGGETQYF
TRBJ1-1	TRBV18	CASSPRQGNTEAFF
TRBJ2-7	TRBV14	CASSQAAGGIYEQYF
TRBJ1-4	TRBV2	CASSEGGFWEKLFF
TRBJ1-1	TRBV5-6	CASSLGTANTEAFF
TRBJ1-1	TRBV6-2/TRBV6-3	CASSWGLGTEAFF
TRBJ1-6	TRBV6-6	CASSRSSGTNRSPRYNSPLHF
TRBJ2-5	TRBV5-4	CASSLSTGEETQYF
TRBJ2-1	TRBV7-2	CASSLQGQINEQFF
TRBJ1-6	TRBV6-4	CASSDGGNNSPLHF
TRBJ2-5	TRBV29-1	CSVEGQIQETQYF
TRBJ2-2	TRBV7-8	CASSLAGGVTGELFF
TRBJ2-3	TRBV11-1	CASSLDRSTDTQYF
TRBJ2-7	TRBV3-1/TRBV3-2	CASSQGQARSSYEQYF
TRBJ2-7	TRBV11-2	CASIPDSERSYTYEQYF
TRBJ2-1	TRBV28	CASRWTTNNEQFF
TRBJ2-5	TRBV9	CASSAGRTSGLQETQYF
TRBJ1-2	TRBV28	CASSRDSYGYTF
TRBJ1-1	TRBV11-1	CASSTDRVNTEAFF
TRBJ2-2	TRBV6-5	CASSSNTGELFF
TRBJ2-7	TRBV5-6	CASSFFTGRLRGQYF
TRBJ2-1	TRBV5-4	CASRGQDYNEQFF
TRBJ2-1	TRBV19	CASWNPGTGGELNEQFF
TRBJ2-6	TRBV9	CASSAGTGGLGANVLTF
TRBJ1-3	TRBV6-5	CASSRGNTIYF
TRBJ1-4	TRBV6-1	CASSVFKGQLTNEKLFF
TRBJ2-1	TRBV4-2	CASSSERTGTPYNEQFF
TRBJ1-5	TRBV3-1/TRBV3-2	CASSQRGQDQHF
TRBJ2-5	TRBV4-2	CASSHGGDKETQYF
TRBJ1-5	TRBV10-2	CASSLDRGNQPQHF
TRBJ1-1	TRBV7-2	CASSLGQGRSLGF
TRBJ1-1	TRBV29-1	CSVDVGSEAFF
TRBJ2-1	TRBV10-1	CASSESPGTSGVEQFF
TRBJ1-1	TRBV7-9	CASSRLEGNTEAFF